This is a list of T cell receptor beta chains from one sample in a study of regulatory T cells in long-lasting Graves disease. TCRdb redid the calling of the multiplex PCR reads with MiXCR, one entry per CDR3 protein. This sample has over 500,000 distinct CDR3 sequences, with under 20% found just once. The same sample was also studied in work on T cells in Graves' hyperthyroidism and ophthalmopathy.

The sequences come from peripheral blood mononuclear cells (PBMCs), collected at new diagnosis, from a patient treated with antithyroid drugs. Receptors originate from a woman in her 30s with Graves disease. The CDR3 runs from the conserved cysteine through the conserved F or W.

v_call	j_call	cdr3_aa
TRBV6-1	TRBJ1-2	CASQKTANYGYTF
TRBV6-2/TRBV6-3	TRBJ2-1	CASSPRLAGSSEQFF
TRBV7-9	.	CASSPLGQGVEQFF
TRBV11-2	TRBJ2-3	CASSHLDTQYF
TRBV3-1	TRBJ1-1	CASSASGSNTEAFF
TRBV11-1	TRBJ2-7	CASSHPGTSGAKTRPTSSTYPYF
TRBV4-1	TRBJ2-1	CASSQVPGLAGDNEQFF
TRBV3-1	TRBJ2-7	CASSQGPTSLYEQYF
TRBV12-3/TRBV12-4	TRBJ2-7	CASSSDRDHEQYF
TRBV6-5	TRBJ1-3	CASSSRESSGNTIYF
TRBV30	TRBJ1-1	CAWSRAVSAFF
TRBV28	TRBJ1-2	CASSSAAGSGLDGYTF
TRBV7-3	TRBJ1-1	CASSLWRDRGTEAFF
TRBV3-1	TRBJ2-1	CASSQRGNNEQFF
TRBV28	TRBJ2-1	CASRSPQRQGWYNEQFF
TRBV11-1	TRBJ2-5	CASSPRRKQGQETQYF
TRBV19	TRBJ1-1	CASSTALRGGNTEAFF
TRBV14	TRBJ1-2	CASSQDRWQKYGYTF
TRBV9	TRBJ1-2	CASSVEGQGANYGYTF
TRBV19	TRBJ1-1	CASPQGAFF
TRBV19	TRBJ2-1	CASSFLAGGVANNEQFF
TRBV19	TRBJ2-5	CASSIDRGTSGTETQYF
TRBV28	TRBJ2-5	CASSFRDRGHQETQYF
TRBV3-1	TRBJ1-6	CASSRDKAPLHF
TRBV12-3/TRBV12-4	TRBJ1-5	CASSLGGNSNQPQHF
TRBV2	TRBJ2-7	CASRGQADAFYEQYF
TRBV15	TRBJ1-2	CATSIDTGYYYTF
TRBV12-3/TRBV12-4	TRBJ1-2	CASSLLPSGYTF
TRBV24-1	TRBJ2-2	CATSHRGAGELFF
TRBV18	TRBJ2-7	CASSPSTPPEQYF
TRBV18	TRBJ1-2	CASSPTGEGGYTF
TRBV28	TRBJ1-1	CAGCEGTNTEAFF
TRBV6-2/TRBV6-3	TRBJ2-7	CARNHSTRLTYEQYF
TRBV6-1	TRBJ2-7	CASSRDRNYEQYF
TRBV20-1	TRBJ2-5	CSARPPSGSLGETQYF
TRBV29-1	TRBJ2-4	CSALRTSGNIQYF
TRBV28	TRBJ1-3	CASRTRDSSGNTIYF
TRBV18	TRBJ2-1	CASSPEQGAGGEQFF
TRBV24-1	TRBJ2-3	CATQDRGKDTQYF
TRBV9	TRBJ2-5	CASSVTGTAQVGQYF
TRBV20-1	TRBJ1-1	CSARDVGGATNTEAFF
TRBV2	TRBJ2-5	CASREQGSEETQYF
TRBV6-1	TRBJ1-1	CASSDAGEVTEASF
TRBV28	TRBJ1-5	CASSLRGRGDNQPQHF
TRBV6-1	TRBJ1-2	CASSEPPDRGYGYTF
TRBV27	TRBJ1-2	CASSFKGGYGYTF
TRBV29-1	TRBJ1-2	CSVRPTGFYGYTF
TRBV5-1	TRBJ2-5	CASSTYRAETQYF
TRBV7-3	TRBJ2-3	CASSTGTAGDTQYF
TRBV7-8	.	CASSLGLEEETQYF
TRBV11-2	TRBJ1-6	CASSLVPGGDSPLHF
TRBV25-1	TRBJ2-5	CASSENQGETQYF
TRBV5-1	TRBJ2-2	CASSLDSGLVTGELFF
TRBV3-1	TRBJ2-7	CASSQEPHKQYF